These 30 T cell receptor beta chains were sequenced from one sample in a study of early T cells in non-severe SARS-CoV-2 infection. One entry per CDR3 protein, called by TCRdb with MiXCR from the 5' RACE reads. This sample has tens of thousands of distinct CDR3 sequences, with 13% found just once. Source material: whole blood. The origin of the receptors is an adult who was a healthcare worker with PCR-confirmed SARS-CoV-2 infection or an uninfected control (not recorded which).

There are many counts of this clonotype. The rearrangement uses TRBV28 and TRBJ2-3; 8 bases are shared with TRBD2. CDR3 length: 15 residues. Losses at the gene ends were 5 bases for V and 3 bases for J; bases not matched to a gene: 7. In germline, CDR1 is MDHEN, CDR2 SYDVKM. The CDR3 reads CASSPNGRGTDTQYF. The CDR3 DNA sequence: TGTGCCAGCAGTCCCAACGGGAGGGGAACAGATACGCAGTATTTT.

This clonotype was counted only a few times. The chain recombines TRBV20-1 with TRBJ1-6, with D perhaps matching TRBD1 (6 bases). This CDR3 has 14 residues. Germline lookup yields CDR1 DFQATT and CDR2 SNEGSKA (reference sequence). Trimming pared 0 bases from V and 5 bases from J, leaving 8 bases between. The CDR3 sequence is CSARETGNNSPLHF. DNA of the CDR3: TGCAGTGCTAGAGAAACAGGGAATAATTCACCCCTCCACTTT.

This clonotype was observed a handful of times. The V gene is TRBV4-2, the J gene TRBJ2-7, with 9 bases identical to TRBD2. Trimming at V came to 0 bases and at J to 3 bases, leaving 12 bases not matched to a gene. The CDR3 contains 18 residues. Germline loops: CDR1 LGHNA, CDR2 YNFKEQ. CDR3 protein: CASSQDGLNAGGLYEQYF. The CDR3 DNA reads as TGTGCCAGCAGCCAAGATGGGTTAAATGCGGGAGGGCTCTACGAGCAGTACTTC.

This clonotype was found many times. The CDR3 bases are TGCAGCGTCCGACAGGGAAACTATGGCTACACCTTC. Translating gives CSVRQGNYGYTF. V and J are TRBV29-1 and TRBJ1-2, with 7 bases matching TRBD1. This CDR3 spans 12 amino acids. The junction had 3 bases not matched to a gene; V was cut back by 6 bases and J by 2 bases. Germline-derived CDR1 and CDR2 are SQVTM and ANQGSEA.

The chain recombines TRBV12-3 or TRBV12-4 with TRBJ1-2; no firm D call. Trimming cost V 3 bases and J 0 bases, with 8 bases left between them. CDR3 size: 14 residues. The CDR3 nucleotides are TGTGCCAGCAGTTTTCGGTTAGCTAACTATGGCTACACCTTC. This codes for CASSFRLANYGYTF.

This clonotype was observed many times. This sequence joins TRBV4-2 and TRBJ2-1, with 9 bases matching TRBD2. The germline gives CDR1 LGHNA, CDR2 YNFKEQ. This CDR3 comprises 16 residues. V was pared by 0 bases and J by 4 bases, with 4 bases of the junction left unmatched. The CDR3: CASSQEAGGRYNEQFF. Written as DNA, the CDR3 is TGTGCCAGCAGCCAAGAGGCGGGAGGGAGGTACAATGAGCAGTTCTTC.

This chain connects TRBV4-2 to TRBJ2-1; 8 bases agree with TRBD1. From germline, CDR1 is LGHNA and CDR2 YNFKEQ. This CDR3 region has 15 residues. The ends lost 2 bases at V and 1 base at J; junction bases unmatched: 1. CDR3 nucleotides: TGTGCCAGCAGCCAACGGACAGGGTCCTACAATGAGCAGTTCTTC. Translating it yields CASSQRTGSYNEQFF.

Ten or more counts support this clonotype. This rearrangement joins TRBV5-1 to TRBJ2-2, with a weak D call TRBD1 (5 bases). Germline V gene data show CDR1 as SGHRS and CDR2 as YFSETQ. Trimming took off 3 bases at V and 4 bases at J, with 19 bases between the two ends. This CDR3 is 17 amino acids long. The CDR3 bases are TGCGCCAGCAGCTCATTTCTAGGGGCAGGCGGCACCGGGGAGCTGTTTTTT. Protein: CASSSFLGAGGTGELFF.

This chain links TRBV10-3 with TRBJ2-1, with TRBD2 matching 9 bases. CDR1 ENHRY and CDR2 SYGVKD come from the germline V gene. The CDR3 is 16 residues long. V was clipped by 7 bases and J by 1 base; unmatched bases: 8. The CDR3 region is CAIINSSGGSYNEQFF. The DNA for the CDR3 is TGTGCCATCATCAATAGCAGCGGGGGGTCCTACAATGAGCAGTTCTTC.

This clonotype was detected a few times. This chain's CDR3 is CASSPAGQGQPQHF. The DNA for the CDR3 is TGTGCCAGCTCACCGGCAGGACAGGGTCAGCCCCAGCATTTT. The genes are TRBV18 and TRBJ1-5, with 8 bases aligning to TRBD1. The V gene's germline CDR1 is KGHSH and CDR2 LQKENI. The V gene end was trimmed by 3 bases and the J gene end by 6 bases; junction bases not matched to a gene: 4. The CDR3 extends over 14 amino acids.

This clonotype came up a few times. The V gene is TRBV10-1, the J gene TRBJ1-1, with a weak D call TRBD1 (5 bases). Trimming shortened V by 9 bases and J by 5 bases, and 16 bases separated the two germline ends. CDR1 and CDR2 (germline): WNHNN, SYGVQD (reference sequence). CDR3 length: 13 residues. The CDR3, as DNA: TGCGCCAGACCCGATGGGGGAGGGACTGAAGCTTTCTTT. Its protein product is CARPDGGGTEAFF.

The genes are TRBV2 and TRBJ2-1; D not certain. Trimming stripped 3 bases from V and 4 bases from J, with 16 bases between. The CDR3 totals 16 residues. Germline V gives CDR1 SNHLY, CDR2 FYNNEI. CDR3 sequence reads: CASSDHQHFNYNEQFF. The CDR3 coding sequence is TGTGCCAGCAGTGACCATCAGCACTTCAATTACAATGAGCAGTTCTTC.

This clonotype has just a few counts. The gene calls are TRBV28 and TRBJ1-2; D is undetermined. V shed 1 base and J shed 2 bases, with 2 bases lying between them. Germline-derived CDR1 and CDR2 are MDHEN and SYDVKM. This CDR3 is 12 amino acids long. In nucleotides, the CDR3 is TGTGCCAGCAGTTTATACAACTATGGCTACACCTTC. The encoded protein is CASSLYNYGYTF.

This clonotype has a single count. This chain uses TRBV5-1 with TRBJ2-2; D unresolved. This CDR3 has 15 amino acids. Germline assignment: CDR1 SGHRS and CDR2 YFSETQ. Trimming took off 0 bases at V and 4 bases at J, with 10 bases between the two ends. The CDR3 spells CASSLGATITGELFF. CDR3 in DNA: TGCGCCAGCAGCTTGGGGGCTACGATCACCGGGGAGCTGTTTTTT.

This clonotype has a handful of counts. The chain joins TRBV28 to TRBJ2-5; 10 bases match TRBD1. In germline, CDR1 is MDHEN, CDR2 SYDVKM. The CDR3 is made up of 15 amino acids. J lost 5 bases, V lost 7 bases, and 10 bases had no gene match. CDR3 in DNA: TGTGCCAGCACCCGACAGGGGGCTAATTGGGAGACCCAGTACTTC. This encodes CASTRQGANWETQYF.

The rearrangement links TRBV7-3 to TRBJ2-5, with TRBD1 identical over 7 bases. Per germline, CDR1 SGHTA and CDR2 FQGTGA. The V and J ends lost 5 bases and 11 bases, in that order; junction bases with no gene match: 11. The CDR3 totals 13 residues. In DNA form, the CDR3 reads TGTGCCAGCAGCCAAACCGGGACAGCTTCTCAGTACTTC. It translates to CASSQTGTASQYF.

This clonotype occurred a few times. This chain links TRBV29-1 with TRBJ2-1, with 7 bases identical to TRBD2. This CDR3 spans 13 amino acids. Germline V gives CDR1 SQVTM, CDR2 ANQGSEA. V lost 1 base, J lost 7 bases, and 4 bases stayed unmatched. This CDR3 reads CSVEGDSGNEQFF. The CDR3 coding sequence is TGCAGCGTTGAAGGGGATAGCGGGAATGAGCAGTTCTTC.

The J gene is TRBJ1-2, the V gene TRBV12-3 or TRBV12-4; 7 bases line up with TRBD1. V lost 8 bases to trimming and J lost 4 bases; unmatched junction nucleotides: 7. The CDR3 totals 13 residues. CDR3 nucleotide sequence: TGTGCCAGCGGACGAGGGGGCGGCTATGGCTACACCTTC. Protein: CASGRGGGYGYTF.

Ten or more counts support this clonotype. CDR3: CASSQDRGYDTEAFF. The CDR3 DNA reads as TGCGCCAGCAGCCAAGATAGGGGGTATGACACTGAAGCTTTCTTT. The chain combines TRBV4-3 with TRBJ1-1, with D perhaps matching TRBD1 (6 bases). The germline V and J ends were trimmed by 0 bases and 3 bases, with 11 bases remaining between them. Germline assignment: CDR1 LGHNA and CDR2 YSLEER. The CDR3 runs 15 residues.

J is TRBJ1-1 and V is TRBV28; D is perhaps TRBD1 (6 bases). CDR1 and CDR2 (germline): MDHEN, SYDVKM. This CDR3 spans 14 amino acids. Trimming removed 6 bases at V and 0 bases at J, with 11 bases between. CDR3 protein: CASSPGQMNTEAFF. CDR3 DNA: TGTGCCAGCAGCCCCGGACAGATGAACACTGAAGCTTTCTTT.

In its sample, this clonotype was seen a few times. V usage is TRBV28 and J usage is TRBJ2-1; 7 nucleotides agree with TRBD2. Germline trimming cut 2 bases from V and 2 bases from J; bases unmatched to any gene: 15. The CDR3 contains 19 residues. Germline assignment: CDR1 MDHEN and CDR2 SYDVKM. This chain's CDR3 is CASSLGSFMGRETYNEQFF. Here the CDR3 DNA reads TGTGCCAGCAGTTTAGGCTCTTTTATGGGGCGGGAGACCTACAATGAGCAGTTCTTC. Looking up the rest from reference TRBV28 and TRBJ2-1 gives the full variable domain: DVKVTQSSRYLVKRTGEKVFLECVQDMDHENMFWYRQDPGLGLRLIYFSYDVKMKEKGDIPEGYSVSREKKERFSLILESASTNQTSMYLCASSLGSFMGRETYNEQFFGPGTRLTVL.

In this sample, this clonotype turned up a few times. V usage is TRBV5-1 and J usage is TRBJ2-7; 8 bases fit TRBD1. CDR3 length equals 14 residues. The V gene's germline CDR1 is SGHRS and CDR2 YFSETQ. J lost 7 bases, V lost 3 bases, and 9 bases had no gene match. Here the CDR3 reads CASSSGQAAGEQYF. DNA of the CDR3: TGCGCCAGCAGCTCGGGACAGGCGGCGGGGGAGCAGTACTTC.

V usage is TRBV28 and J usage is TRBJ2-3; D call uncertain. This CDR3 comprises 15 residues. Germline CDR1 reads MDHEN; CDR2 reads SYDVKM. V lost 7 bases and J 2 bases, leaving 16 bases between the germline ends. CDR3: CASTPPGLNTDTQYF. In DNA, the CDR3 is TGTGCCAGCACCCCTCCCGGGCTCAACACAGATACGCAGTATTTT.

This clonotype was recorded many times. The genes are TRBV11-2 and TRBJ2-7; possibly TRBD2 for D (6 bases). CDR1 and CDR2 (germline): SGHAT, FQNNGV. This CDR3 contains 13 residues. V was shortened by 2 bases and J by 6 bases, with 11 bases between the two germline ends. The CDR3 is CASSLYGSTEQYF. CDR3 nucleotides: TGTGCCAGCAGCTTATACGGGAGTACCGAGCAGTACTTC.

This clonotype occurred a few times. The chain recombines TRBV25-1 with TRBJ1-1; TRBD1 matches 7 bases. The CDR3 length is 15 residues. Germline CDR1 is MGHDK and CDR2 is SYGVNS. The V and J ends lost 4 bases and 0 bases, in that order; junction bases with no gene match: 5. The CDR3 coding sequence is TGTGCCAGCAGTGTCCGACAGGGAATGAACACTGAAGCTTTCTTT. Amino acids: CASSVRQGMNTEAFF.

J is TRBJ2-1 and V is TRBV7-3; D gene uncertain. The germline CDR1 and CDR2 sequences are SGHTA and FQGTGA. This CDR3 spans 17 amino acids. Trimming pared 4 bases from V and 0 bases from J, leaving 16 bases between. CDR3 sequence reads: CASSSTQRRGSYNEQFF. CDR3 DNA sequence: TGTGCCAGCAGCTCCACGCAGCGCCGAGGCTCCTACAATGAGCAGTTCTTC.

Many counts were recorded for this clonotype. This chain uses TRBV28 with TRBJ2-1; D call uncertain. V was pared by 6 bases and J by 7 bases, with 13 bases between. CDR1 is MDHEN and CDR2 is SYDVKM in the germline V gene. There are 13 residues in the CDR3. CDR3 residues: CASSPARPNEQFF. The CDR3 bases are TGTGCCAGCAGCCCGGCCAGACCTAATGAGCAGTTCTTC. The whole variable domain, filled in from reference TRBV28 and TRBJ2-1, reads DVKVTQSSRYLVKRTGEKVFLECVQDMDHENMFWYRQDPGLGLRLIYFSYDVKMKEKGDIPEGYSVSREKKERFSLILESASTNQTSMYLCASSPARPNEQFFGPGTRLTVL.

The rearrangement joins TRBV6-5 to TRBJ1-6, with 7 bases fitting TRBD1. Germline CDR1 MNHEY, CDR2 SVGAGI. This CDR3 is built from 13 residues. The V and J ends lost 7 bases and 6 bases, in that order; junction bases with no gene match: 3. The CDR3: CASTGGRNSPLHF. In nucleotides, the CDR3 is TGTGCCAGCACAGGGGGGCGTAATTCACCCCTCCACTTT.

Many counts were recorded for this clonotype. The chain links TRBV7-2 to TRBJ2-7; D unclear. CDR3 size: 12 residues. From germline, CDR1 is SGHTA and CDR2 FQGNSA. Trimming left V 4 bases short and J 2 bases short, with 6 bases between. The CDR3 DNA is TGTGCCAGCAGCTATGGCCCCTACGAGCAGTACTTC. Protein product: CASSYGPYEQYF.

At least ten counts were recorded for this clonotype. CDR3 nucleotides: TGTGCCAGCAGTAAGATGCCAGGGGGCGTCGGCACTGAAGCTTTCTTT. Translation: CASSKMPGGVGTEAFF. The chain has TRBV6-4 and TRBJ1-1; the match to TRBD1 covers 8 bases. The CDR3 has 16 residues. The germline gives CDR1 MRHNA, CDR2 SNTAGT. With V trimmed by 5 bases and J by 4 bases, 12 bases remained unmatched.